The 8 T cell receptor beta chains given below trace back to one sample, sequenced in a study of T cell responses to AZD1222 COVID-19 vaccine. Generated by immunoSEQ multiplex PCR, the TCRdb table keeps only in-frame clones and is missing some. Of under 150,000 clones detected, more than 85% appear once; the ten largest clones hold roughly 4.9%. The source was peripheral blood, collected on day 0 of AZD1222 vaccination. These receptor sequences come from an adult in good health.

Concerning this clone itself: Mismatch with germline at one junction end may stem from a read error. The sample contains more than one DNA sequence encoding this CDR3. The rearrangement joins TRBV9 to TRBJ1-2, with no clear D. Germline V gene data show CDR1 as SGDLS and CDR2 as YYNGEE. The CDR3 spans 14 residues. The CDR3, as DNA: TGTGCCAGTAGCGCTCCACAGTCTAACTATGGCTACACCTTC. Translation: CASSAPQSNYGYTF. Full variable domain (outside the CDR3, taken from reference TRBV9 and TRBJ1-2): DSGVTQTPKHLITATGQRVTLRCSPRSGDLSVYWYQQSLDQGLQFLIQYYNGEERAKGNILERFSAQQFPDLHSELNLSSLELGDSALYFCASSAPQSNYGYTFGSGTRLTVV.

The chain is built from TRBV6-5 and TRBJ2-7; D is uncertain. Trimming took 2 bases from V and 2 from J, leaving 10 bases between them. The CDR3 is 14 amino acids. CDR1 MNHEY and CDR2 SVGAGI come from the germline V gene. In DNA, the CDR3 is TGTGCCAGCAGTTACCCGCACGAGACCTACGAGCAGTACTTC. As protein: CASSYPHETYEQYF.

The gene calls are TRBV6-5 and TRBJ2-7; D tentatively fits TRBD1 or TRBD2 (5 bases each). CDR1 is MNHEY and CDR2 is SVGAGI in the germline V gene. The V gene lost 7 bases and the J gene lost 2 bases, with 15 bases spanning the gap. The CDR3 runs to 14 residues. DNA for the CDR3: TGTGCCAGCAAAAGGGACCTTCTCCCCTACGAGCAGTACTTC. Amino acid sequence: CASKRDLLPYEQYF.

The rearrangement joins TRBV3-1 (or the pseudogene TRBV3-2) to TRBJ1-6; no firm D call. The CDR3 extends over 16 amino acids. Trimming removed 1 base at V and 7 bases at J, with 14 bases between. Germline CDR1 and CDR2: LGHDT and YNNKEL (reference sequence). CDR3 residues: CASSQVLGGSNSPLHF. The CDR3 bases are TGTGCCAGCAGCCAAGTCCTGGGAGGGTCAAATTCACCCCTCCACTTT.

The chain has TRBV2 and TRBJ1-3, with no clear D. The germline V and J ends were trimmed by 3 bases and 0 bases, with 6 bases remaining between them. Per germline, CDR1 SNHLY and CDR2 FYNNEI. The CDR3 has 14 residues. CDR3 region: CASSEAFSGNTIYF. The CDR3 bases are TGTGCCAGCAGTGAGGCCTTCTCTGGAAACACCATATATTTT.

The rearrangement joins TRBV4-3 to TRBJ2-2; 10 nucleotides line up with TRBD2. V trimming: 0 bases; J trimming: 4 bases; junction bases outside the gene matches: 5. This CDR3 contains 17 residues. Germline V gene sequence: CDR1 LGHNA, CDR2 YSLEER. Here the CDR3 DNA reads TGCGCCAGCAGCCAAGATATCCTAGCGGGGGCCACCGGGGAGCTGTTTTTT. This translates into CASSQDILAGATGELFF.

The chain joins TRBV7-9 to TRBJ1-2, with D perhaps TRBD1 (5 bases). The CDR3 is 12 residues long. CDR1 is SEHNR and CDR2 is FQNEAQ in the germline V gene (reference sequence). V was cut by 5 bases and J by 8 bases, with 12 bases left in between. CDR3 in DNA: TGTGCCAGCAGCACAACCGGGGACGGCTACACCTTC. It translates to CASSTTGDGYTF.

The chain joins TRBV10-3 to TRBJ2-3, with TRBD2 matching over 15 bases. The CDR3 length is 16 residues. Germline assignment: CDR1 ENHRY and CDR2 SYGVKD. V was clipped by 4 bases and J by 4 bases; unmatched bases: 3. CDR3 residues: CAISAGLAGGADTQYF. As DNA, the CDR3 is TGTGCCATCAGTGCAGGACTAGCGGGAGGGGCAGATACGCAGTATTTT.